Listed here are 20 T cell receptor beta chains from one sample, sequenced in a study of T cells after yellow fever vaccination. TCRdb itself ran the 5' RACE reads through MiXCR, one entry per CDR3 protein. Here the sample spans some 110,000 distinct CDR3 sequences, approximately 7.1% being singletons. Sequencing was performed on CD4+ T cells sorted from PBMCs, taken about 41 days after the first yellow fever vaccination. The receptors were gathered from a man between 18 and 29 years old who received the YFV17D yellow fever vaccine.

This clonotype was seen repeatedly, ten times or more. This rearrangement joins TRBV10-3 to TRBJ2-7, with D hard to call. The CDR3 has 11 residues. V was trimmed by 4 bases and J by 5 bases, leaving 6 bases between them. Germline V CDR1 and CDR2: ENHRY, SYGVKD. This chain's CDR3 is CAISVDHEQYF. The CDR3 DNA reads TGTGCCATCAGTGTCGATCACGAGCAGTACTTC.

This clonotype turned up a few times. This rearrangement joins TRBV11-2 to TRBJ1-1; perhaps TRBD1 as D (6 bases). Germline loops: CDR1 SGHAT, CDR2 FQNNGV. Trimming left V 6 bases short and J 0 bases short, with 20 bases between. CDR3 length: 17 residues. CDR3 in amino acids: CASRPTLWGDMNTEAFF. In DNA form, the CDR3 reads TGTGCCAGCAGACCCACCTTATGGGGGGACATGAACACTGAAGCTTTCTTT.

Turning to this clonotype: Germline and junction disagree at one end, which may indicate a read error. This rearrangement joins TRBV6-4 to TRBJ1-1; D ambiguous. This CDR3 spans 19 amino acids. CDR1 is MRHNA, CDR2 SNTAGT, per germline. CDR3 amino acids: CACSFSGRPSVFMNTEAFF. In DNA, the CDR3 is TGTGCCTGCAGTTTCAGCGGCCGTCCTTCAGTATTCATGAACACTGAAGCTTTCTTT.

This clonotype was recorded at least ten times. V and J are TRBV2 and TRBJ1-5; D uncertain. V was cut by 9 bases and J by 2 bases, with 17 bases left in between. Germline values: CDR1 SNHLY, CDR2 FYNNEI. The CDR3 totals 15 residues. CDR3 in DNA: TGTGCCAGTTCCGGATGGGTTATCGGCAATCAGCCCCAGCATTTT. It yields the protein CASSGWVIGNQPQHF.

This chain connects TRBV7-2 to TRBJ1-1; no reliable D call. This CDR3 has 15 residues. Deletions cut 5 bases from V and 5 bases from J, with 18 bases between. Germline V gives CDR1 SGHTA, CDR2 FQGNSA. CDR3 loop: CASSPQQSSWTEAFF. CDR3 coding DNA: TGTGCCAGCAGCCCGCAACAGAGTTCCTGGACTGAAGCTTTCTTT. The variable domain in full, with the rest retrieved from reference TRBV7-2 and TRBJ1-1, is GAGVSQSPSNKVTEKGKDVELRCDPISGHTALYWYRQSLGQGLEFLIYFQGNSAPDKSGLPSDRFSAERTGGSVSTLTIQRTQQEDSAVYLCASSPQQSSWTEAFFGQGTRLTVV.

In its sample, this clonotype was seen many times. The gene calls are TRBV7-2 and TRBJ2-5; D is unresolved. Germline V gives CDR1 SGHTA, CDR2 FQGNSA. Trimming took off 4 bases at V and 1 base at J, with 4 bases between the two ends. CDR3 length: 12 residues. Here the CDR3 reads CASSSRQETQYF. The CDR3, as DNA: TGTGCCAGCAGCTCCCGCCAAGAGACCCAGTACTTC. The entire variable domain, with the rest obtained from reference TRBV7-2 and TRBJ2-5, is as follows: GAGVSQSPSNKVTEKGKDVELRCDPISGHTALYWYRQSLGQGLEFLIYFQGNSAPDKSGLPSDRFSAERTGGSVSTLTIQRTQQEDSAVYLCASSSRQETQYFGPGTRLLVL.

This clonotype was picked up many times. The rearrangement links TRBV7-6 to TRBJ2-5, with TRBD1 matching over 8 bases. The CDR3 sequence is 14 residues long. The J segment lost 4 bases and the V segment lost 5 bases, leaving 6 bases of the junction unmatched. The germline CDR1 and CDR2 sequences are SGHVS and FNYEAQ. The CDR3 DNA is TGTGCCAGCAGCCGCGACAGGGGAGGAGAGACCCAGTACTTC. Protein sequence: CASSRDRGGETQYF. Full variable domain (rest looked up from reference TRBV7-6 and TRBJ2-5): GAGVSQSPRYKVTKRGQDVALRCDPISGHVSLYWYRQALGQGPEFLTYFNYEAQQDKSGLPNDRFSAERPEGSISTLTIQRTEQRDSAMYRCASSRDRGGETQYFGPGTRLLVL.

This clonotype showed up many times. The V gene is TRBV5-1, the J gene TRBJ1-6, with D perhaps matching TRBD1 (6 bases). Germline CDR1 is SGHRS and CDR2 is YFSETQ. The CDR3 totals 15 residues. V was pared by 1 base and J by 8 bases, with 13 bases between. CDR3 sequence reads: CASSLPGQGDSPLHF. CDR3 DNA: TGCGCCAGCAGCTTGCCGGGACAAGGGGATTCACCCCTCCACTTT.

This clonotype was observed many times. The V gene is TRBV27, the J gene TRBJ1-1; D gene uncertain. The CDR3 sequence is 14 residues long. CDR1 and CDR2 (germline): MNHEY, SMNVEV (reference sequence). V was clipped by 3 bases and J by 0 bases, with 8 bases between them. In nucleotides, the CDR3 is TGTGCCAGCAGTTTCAGATCCTTGAACACTGAAGCTTTCTTT. Residues: CASSFRSLNTEAFF.

This clonotype was observed many times. This chain joins TRBV28 and TRBJ1-5; 7 bases are a match to TRBD1. The CDR3 is made up of 13 amino acids. In germline, CDR1 is MDHEN, CDR2 SYDVKM. The V gene end was trimmed by 5 bases and the J gene end by 9 bases; junction bases not matched to a gene: 7. The CDR3 nucleotides read TGTGCCAGCAGTCAGACAGGGTCGGGGCCCCAGCATTTT. This sequence encodes CASSQTGSGPQHF.

In this sample, this clonotype turned up many times. The chain is built from TRBV10-3 and TRBJ1-4; 9 positions match TRBD1. With 5 bases clipped from V and 7 bases from J, the junction kept 2 bases outside the gene matches. CDR3 length: 13 amino acids. Germline V gene sequence: CDR1 ENHRY, CDR2 SYGVKD. CDR3 bases: TGTGCCATCAGTCGGGACAGGGCTGAAAAACTGTTTTTT. Its protein product is CAISRDRAEKLFF.

This clonotype was observed at least ten times. This chain joins TRBV28 and TRBJ2-3; 7 bases are a match to TRBD2. Germline CDR1 is MDHEN and CDR2 is SYDVKM. The CDR3 runs 15 residues. The ends lost 7 bases at V and 4 bases at J; junction bases unmatched: 11. The DNA of the CDR3 is TGTGCCAGCAAGGGTGGCGGGGGAGTGGCAGATACGCAGTATTTT. Translation gives CASKGGGGVADTQYF. Looking up the rest from reference TRBV28 and TRBJ2-3 gives the full variable domain: DVKVTQSSRYLVKRTGEKVFLECVQDMDHENMFWYRQDPGLGLRLIYFSYDVKMKEKGDIPEGYSVSREKKERFSLILESASTNQTSMYLCASKGGGGVADTQYFGPGTRLTVL.

This clonotype was seen at least ten times. V and J are TRBV7-9 and TRBJ1-4; tentatively, D is TRBD1 (6 bases). The CDR3 loop spans 15 amino acids. With 8 bases removed from V and 3 bases from J, the gap between germline ends came to 16 bases. Germline CDR1 and CDR2: SEHNR and FQNEAQ (reference sequence). CDR3 DNA sequence: TGTGCCAGCCACGTAGGGGGTACAGCTAATGAAAAACTGTTTTTT. It translates to CASHVGGTANEKLFF.

This clonotype was recorded many times. The V gene is TRBV6-6, the J gene TRBJ2-7, with TRBD1 identical over 9 bases. CDR3 length: 13 amino acids. V shed 6 bases, J shed 2 bases, and the junction held 2 bases outside the gene matches. Per the germline V gene, CDR1 is MNHNY and CDR2 is SVGAGI (reference sequence). In DNA form, the CDR3 reads TGTGCCAGCAGGGGACAGGGTACCTACGAGCAGTACTTC. The encoded protein is CASRGQGTYEQYF.

In its sample, this clonotype was seen many times. The chain has TRBV28 and TRBJ1-1; perhaps TRBD1 as D (6 bases). Germline V CDR1 and CDR2: MDHEN, SYDVKM. The CDR3 has 14 amino acids. The V and J ends lost 6 bases and 7 bases respectively, with 18 bases between them. The CDR3 DNA is TGTGCCAGCAGCCCTGCTCACAGGGTGGGTGAAGCTTTCTTT. It is translated as CASSPAHRVGEAFF.

There are many counts of this clonotype. V gene TRBV6-2 or TRBV6-3 combines with J gene TRBJ1-5; no firm D call. This CDR3 spans 14 amino acids. Germline V lookup: CDR1 MNHEY, CDR2 SVGEGT. The V end was cut by 6 bases, the J end by 3 bases, with 12 bases between. The CDR3 nucleotides read TGTGCCAGCAGCCTTGGACCGAACAATCAGCCCCAGCATTTT. It codes for CASSLGPNNQPQHF.

At least ten counts were recorded for this clonotype. CDR3 amino acids: CSVPTGSDSLAKNIQYF. The DNA of the CDR3 is TGCAGCGTGCCCACAGGCTCGGATTCCCTAGCCAAAAACATTCAGTACTTC. The chain has TRBV29-1 and TRBJ2-4; TRBD1 might be the D (5 bases). Trimming removed 6 bases at V and 0 bases at J, with 21 bases between. Germline lookup yields CDR1 SQVTM and CDR2 ANQGSEA. CDR3 length equals 17 residues.

The chain is built from TRBV5-4 and TRBJ2-7, with a tentative D call TRBD2 (6 bases). Trimming removed 0 bases from V and 7 bases from J, with 8 bases in between. There are 12 residues in the CDR3. Germline lookup yields CDR1 SGHNT and CDR2 YYREEE (reference sequence). CDR3 coding DNA: TGTGCCAGCAGCTTGGTGGCGGGGGAGCAGTACGTC. This gives the protein CASSLVAGEQYV.

This clonotype came up many times. V is TRBV11-2 and J is TRBJ1-6, with 7 bases lining up with TRBD1. V lost 3 bases, J lost 13 bases, and 12 bases stayed unmatched. CDR3 length: 15 residues. Germline loops: CDR1 SGHAT, CDR2 FQNNGV. CDR3 nucleotides: TGTGCCAGCAGCTTGCGGCACGACAGGGCGTCGCCCCTCCACTTT. As protein: CASSLRHDRASPLHF.

This clonotype was counted between two and nine times. The chain links TRBV28 to TRBJ1-4; D uncertain. The germline V gene has CDR1 MDHEN and CDR2 SYDVKM. V dropped 4 bases and J dropped 2 bases, with 2 bases sitting between them. CDR3 length: 12 amino acids. CDR3 nucleotide sequence: TGTGCCAGCAGTTCCACTAATGAAAAACTGTTTTTT. Translating gives CASSSTNEKLFF. Looking up the rest from reference TRBV28 and TRBJ1-4 gives the full variable domain: DVKVTQSSRYLVKRTGEKVFLECVQDMDHENMFWYRQDPGLGLRLIYFSYDVKMKEKGDIPEGYSVSREKKERFSLILESASTNQTSMYLCASSSTNEKLFFGSGTQLSVL.